Each of the 8 T cell receptor beta chains below was sequenced from the same sample in a study of cytomegalovirus exposure and HLA in healthy donors. PCR involved 60 Vbeta and 13 Jbeta primers. Profiling relied on immunoSEQ multiplex PCR, and the TCRdb table lists in-frame clones only, not all of them. The sample gives about 120,000 clones, roughly four fifths of which show up once; 1.5% to 2% is in the top ten. The sample comprised PBMCs. The source of these receptors is a man aged 35 to 55 in good health and CMV-seronegative.

The gene calls are TRBV14 and TRBJ2-2, with 8 positions matching TRBD2. The CDR3 has 19 residues. Germline CDR1 is SGHDN and CDR2 is FVKESK. After removal of 4 bases from V and 1 base from J, the junction contained 14 bases not matched to a gene. This chain's CDR3 is CASSLRGLAGKLNTGELFF. The CDR3 nucleotides are TGTGCCAGCAGCCTACGGGGGCTAGCGGGCAAGCTGAACACCGGGGAGCTGTTTTTT.

This chain connects TRBV28 to TRBJ1-5, with 8 bases lining up with TRBD1. The CDR3 runs 16 residues. Trimming removed 5 bases from V and 3 bases from J; junction bases left unmatched: 9. In germline, CDR1 is MDHEN, CDR2 SYDVKM. The CDR3 protein is CASSPWTGHINQPQHF. The CDR3 region has the DNA TGTGCCAGCAGTCCCTGGACAGGGCATATCAATCAGCCCCAGCATTTT.

The J gene is TRBJ2-7, the V gene TRBV7-2, with a weak D call TRBD2 (6 bases). Per the germline V gene, CDR1 is SGHTA and CDR2 is FQGNSA. Trimming removed 5 bases from V and 0 bases from J, with 11 bases in between. This CDR3 is built from 14 residues. CDR3 sequence: CASSPREFSYEQYF. CDR3 nucleotide sequence: TGTGCCAGCAGCCCTCGGGAGTTCTCCTACGAGCAGTACTTC.

The chain couples TRBV5-1 to TRBJ2-7; TRBD2 matches 9 bases. Looked up from germline, CDR1 is SGHRS and CDR2 is YFSETQ. The CDR3 extends over 15 amino acids. V dropped 0 bases and J dropped 4; count of bases not matched to a gene: 5. The CDR3 protein is CASSLVLAGQYEQYF. The CDR3 region has the DNA TGCGCCAGCAGCTTGGTCCTAGCGGGACAGTACGAGCAGTACTTC. Using reference TRBV5-1 and TRBJ2-7 for the parts outside the CDR3, the full variable domain is KAGVTQTPRYLIKTRGQQVTLSCSPISGHRSVSWYQQTPGQGLQFLFEYFSETQRNKGNFPGRFSGRQFSNSRSEMNVSTLELGDSALYLCASSLVLAGQYEQYFGPGTRLTVT.

The chain employs TRBV19 and TRBJ1-2; D is undetermined. This CDR3 spans 14 amino acids. Germline V gives CDR1 LNHDA, CDR2 SQIVND (reference sequence). The ends were cut back, 7 bases at V and 0 bases at J, with 12 bases in the middle. DNA for the CDR3: TGTGCCAGTACCCCGGGGAGCTCTAACTATGGCTACACCTTC. Protein sequence: CASTPGSSNYGYTF.

This clone was observed a single time. The chain has TRBV28 and TRBJ2-7, with TRBD2 matching over 12 bases. CDR3 size: 16 residues. CDR1 is MDHEN, CDR2 SYDVKM, per germline. V shed 4 bases, J shed 6 bases, and the junction held 10 bases outside the gene matches. As DNA, the CDR3 is TGTGCCAGCAGTTCTAGCGGGAGGGCCTGGGACGCCGAGCAGTACTTC. Its protein is CASSSSGRAWDAEQYF.

The CDR3 nucleotides read TGTGCCAGCAGTTCCGGCAGGGGCAGCGAGCAGTACTTC. This sequence encodes CASSSGRGSEQYF. The rearrangement uses TRBV6-5 and TRBJ2-5; D possibly corresponds to TRBD1 (6 bases). The J call may be wrong; the DNA end is better matched by TRBJ2-7. The germline gives CDR1 MNHEY, CDR2 SVGAGI. The CDR3 covers 13 residues.

This clone was counted only a few times. The chain has TRBV28 and TRBJ1-2; weak D call: TRBD1 (6 bases). CDR3 length equals 14 residues. Germline lookup yields CDR1 MDHEN and CDR2 SYDVKM. The germline V and J ends were trimmed by 6 bases and 0 bases, with 11 bases remaining between them. In nucleotides, the CDR3 is TGTGCCAGCAGGCAAGGGGGAGCTAACTATGGCTACACCTTC. It is translated as CASRQGGANYGYTF.